This T cell receptor (beta chain) was documented in a study of blood T cell repertoires in COVID-19. On the study more broadly: Material from acute and convalescent COVID-19 was sourced from the United States, Italy and Spain. PBMCs, B-cell-depleted T cells, or T cells provided the cDNA or gDNA that made up the material.

Germline V lookup: CDR1 SGHNT, CDR2 YYREEE (reference sequence). Between the trimmed V and J ends, which lost 5 bases and 4 bases, there was a span of 18 bases. CDR3 length: 15 residues. Original data processing: Cell counts per sample came from amplifying reference gene primers. Sequencing used immunoSEQ multiplex PCR; TCRdb keeps in-frame clones, though not all of them. V and J calls and clone size are copied from that table; D and trimming were computed from the DNA. The sample lists 150,000 or so clones, roughly nine tenths occurring once. The chain uses TRBV5-4 and TRBJ1-1; weak D call: TRBD1 (5 bases). Sequenced sample: peripheral blood. This receptor was obtained from a man aged 50 to 60 with acute or convalescent COVID-19. The CDR3 nucleotides read TGTGCCAGCAGAGGTGGGGGGACCCAGGGCACTGAAGCTTTCTTT. Protein sequence: CASRGGGTQGTEAFF.